This record concerns one T cell receptor (beta chain) sequence. This CDR3 has 18 residues. Trimming cost V 3 bases and J 7 bases, with 27 bases left between them. In germline, CDR1 is LNHDA, CDR2 SQIVND (reference sequence). In assigning cohorts, the study relied on participant-reported clinical history. What the recovered Cohort 3 donors had was two negative PCRs, clearance, or symptom resolution. The data stem from a study of blood T cell repertoires in COVID-19. Study summary: Acute and convalescent COVID-19 samples came from the United States, Italy and Spain. PBMCs, B-cell-depleted T cells, or T cells were the source of the cDNA or gDNA that made up the material.

TCRdb's table, derived via immunoSEQ multiplex PCR, lists solely in-frame clones and lacks some. The table records 430,000 or so clones, roughly 88% of them present only once. The TCR originated in a woman aged 40-49 years who had recovered from COVID-19. The sequenced sample consisted of PBMCs or T cells enriched from blood (not recorded which). V gene TRBV19 combines with J gene TRBJ2-5, with D maybe TRBD1 (7 bases). In DNA, the CDR3 is TGTGCCAGTAGTATCTCGCAGGGGGGAGCCCGCAGTTTAGGGACCCAGTACTTC. Encoded protein: CASSISQGGARSLGTQYF.